Following are 18 T cell receptor beta chains from one sample sequenced in a study of blood T cell repertoires in COVID-19. Assay: immunoSEQ multiplex PCR; the TCRdb copy retains only in-frame clones and omits some. The sample includes roughly 150,000 clones, over 80% of them seen just once. Sequenced sample: PBMCs or T cells enriched from blood (not recorded which). These receptor sequences come from a man aged 65 to 85 who had been exposed to COVID-19.

V gene TRBV11-2 combines with J gene TRBJ1-3; D perhaps matches TRBD1 (5 bases). Trimming shortened V by 4 bases and J by 9 bases, and 10 bases separated the two germline ends. The germline gives CDR1 SGHAT, CDR2 FQNNGV. This CDR3 is 12 amino acids long. The CDR3 loop reads CASSSYGGTIYF. For the CDR3, the DNA is TGTGCCAGCAGCTCCTACGGGGGCACCATATATTTT.

The chain couples TRBV29-1 to TRBJ1-2; D is possibly TRBD1 (5 bases). The CDR3 has 14 amino acids. CDR1 is SQVTM and CDR2 is ANQGSEA in the germline V gene. Trimming removed 1 base from V and 5 bases from J, with 14 bases in between. CDR3 nucleotide sequence: TGCAGCGTTGAAGGGGGCGGAGAGAAATATGGCTACACCTTC. It translates to CSVEGGGEKYGYTF. The full variable domain, completed using reference TRBV29-1 and TRBJ1-2, is SAVISQKPSRDICQRGTSLTIQCQVDSQVTMMFWYRQQPGQSLTLIATANQGSEATYESGFVIDKFPISRPNLTFSTLTVSNMSPEDSSIYLCSVEGGGEKYGYTFGSGTRLTVV.

The chain recombines TRBV5-1 with TRBJ1-5, with D tentatively TRBD1 (5 bases). V was shortened by 5 bases and J by 4 bases, with 13 bases between the two germline ends. The CDR3 loop spans 14 amino acids. Germline values: CDR1 SGHRS, CDR2 YFSETQ. The CDR3 region is CASRPTDLNQPQHF. The CDR3 nucleotides are TGCGCCAGCAGGCCGACAGACCTAAATCAGCCCCAGCATTTT. Based on the CDR3 plus reference TRBV5-1 and TRBJ1-5, the full variable domain is KAGVTQTPRYLIKTRGQQVTLSCSPISGHRSVSWYQQTPGQGLQFLFEYFSETQRNKGNFPGRFSGRQFSNSRSEMNVSTLELGDSALYLCASRPTDLNQPQHFGDGTRLSIL.

The chain carries TRBV18 and TRBJ2-3, with 7 bases fitting TRBD1. CDR3 length: 16 residues. The trim removed 2 bases at V and 1 base at J, leaving 6 bases unmatched. The germline V gene has CDR1 KGHSH and CDR2 LQKENI. CDR3 amino acids: CASSPTGALGTDTQYF. The CDR3 nucleotides read TGTGCCAGCTCACCAACAGGGGCCCTTGGCACAGATACGCAGTATTTT.

The chain carries TRBV9 and TRBJ2-5; 8 nucleotides align to TRBD2. This CDR3 comprises 15 residues. CDR1 SGDLS and CDR2 YYNGEE come from the germline V gene. With V trimmed by 0 bases and J by 5 bases, 6 bases remained unmatched. CDR3 DNA sequence: TGTGCCAGCAGCGTAGCGGGAGGGCCGTTCGAGACCCAGTACTTC. Translating it yields CASSVAGGPFETQYF.

The chain employs TRBV19 and TRBJ1-5; TRBD1 might be the D (6 bases). The CDR3 has 17 residues. V dropped 6 bases and J dropped 3 bases, with 21 bases sitting between them. The germline V gene has CDR1 LNHDA and CDR2 SQIVND (reference sequence). The CDR3 DNA is TGTGCCAGTAGCCCATGGGGGGGCTTGGGTGTCAATCAGCCCCAGCATTTT. It specifies CASSPWGGLGVNQPQHF.

The chain has TRBV28 and TRBJ1-1; D remains ambiguous. Looked up from germline, CDR1 is MDHEN and CDR2 is SYDVKM. The CDR3 is made up of 13 amino acids. The V end lost 2 bases, the J end lost 7 bases, and 11 bases lay between the germline ends. Written as DNA, the CDR3 is TGTGCCAGCAGTTTACCCCGTGCGGGTGAAGCTTTCTTT. Protein: CASSLPRAGEAFF.

V usage is TRBV9 and J usage is TRBJ1-2; unclear D gene. V lost 0 bases and J lost 8, with 11 bases in between. This CDR3 is built from 13 residues. Germline values: CDR1 SGDLS, CDR2 YYNGEE. CDR3 nucleotide sequence: TGTGCCAGCAGCGTAGGCCCGGAGTCGGGCTACACCTTC. Its translation: CASSVGPESGYTF.

The chain joins TRBV6-6 to TRBJ2-1, with 8 bases that match TRBD2. The CDR3 is 16 residues long. Per germline, CDR1 MNHNY and CDR2 SVGAGI (reference sequence). V shed 6 bases, J shed 4 bases, and the junction held 11 bases outside the gene matches. CDR3 protein: CASSPRAGGTYNEQFF. The CDR3 coding sequence is TGTGCCAGCAGCCCCAGGGCGGGGGGAACTTACAATGAGCAGTTCTTC.

The chain is built from TRBV9 and TRBJ2-7; the D gene is possibly TRBD1 (5 bases). The CDR3 has 13 residues. The ends were cut back, 3 bases at V and 2 bases at J, with 9 bases in the middle. Germline V gives CDR1 SGDLS, CDR2 YYNGEE. DNA for the CDR3: TGTGCCAGCAGCGAGGGGCCGACCTACGAGCAGTACTTC. Translation gives CASSEGPTYEQYF.

This chain connects TRBV11-2 to TRBJ1-5; 7 bases are shared with TRBD1. The junction had 4 bases not matched to a gene; V was cut back by 1 base and J by 1 base. This CDR3 spans 16 amino acids. Germline lookup yields CDR1 SGHAT and CDR2 FQNNGV. This chain's CDR3 is CASSLGNRGSNQPQHF. The CDR3 DNA sequence: TGTGCCAGCAGCTTAGGAAACAGGGGAAGCAATCAGCCCCAGCATTTT.

The chain uses TRBV5-4 and TRBJ2-2; D unclear. Looked up from germline, CDR1 is SGHNT and CDR2 is YYREEE (reference sequence). The CDR3 has 13 residues. V lost 4 bases, J lost 5 bases, and 9 bases lay in between. CDR3 region: CASSLTETGELFF. The CDR3 region has the DNA TGTGCCAGCAGCCTTACCGAGACCGGGGAGCTGTTTTTT.

The chain couples TRBV2 to TRBJ2-1, with TRBD1 identical over 7 bases. V shed 4 bases, J shed 6 bases, and the junction held 0 bases outside the gene matches. Germline V CDR1 and CDR2: SNHLY, FYNNEI. The CDR3 has 12 residues. CDR3 residues: CASSGDSNEQFF. DNA of the CDR3: TGTGCCAGCAGTGGGGACAGCAATGAGCAGTTCTTC.

This chain links TRBV5-1 with TRBJ1-4; 9 bases line up with TRBD1. The CDR3 is 14 residues long. Germline CDR1 and CDR2: SGHRS and YFSETQ. Germline trimming cut 4 bases from V and 5 bases from J; bases unmatched to any gene: 3. The CDR3 DNA is TGCGCCAGCAGCCGCGGGACAGGGAATGAAAAACTGTTTTTT. It encodes CASSRGTGNEKLFF.

This clone appeared a few times. V is TRBV29-1 and J is TRBJ2-1; 9 bases line up with TRBD1. CDR1 is SQVTM, CDR2 ANQGSEA, per germline. The CDR3 totals 14 residues. Trimming removed 4 bases from V and 4 bases from J; junction bases left unmatched: 5. In DNA, the CDR3 is TGCAGCGTTGCCCGGGACAGGGATTACAATGAGCAGTTCTTC. This sequence encodes CSVARDRDYNEQFF.

The chain employs TRBV6-5 and TRBJ2-3; 7 nucleotides line up with TRBD1. CDR3 length: 14 amino acids. The V and J ends lost 5 bases and 4 bases, in that order; junction bases with no gene match: 6. Germline lookup yields CDR1 MNHEY and CDR2 SVGAGI. The CDR3 nucleotides read TGTGCCAGCAGTAGAGGGACAGTACCAGATACGCAGTATTTT. Protein sequence: CASSRGTVPDTQYF.

The rearrangement links TRBV7-6 to TRBJ2-7, with D perhaps TRBD1 (6 bases). There are 15 residues in the CDR3. Trimming took off 4 bases at V and 6 bases at J, with 19 bases between the two ends. Germline values: CDR1 SGHVS, CDR2 FNYEAQ. CDR3 in DNA: TGTGCCAGCAGCTCCGAAGTTACCGGGACATTCGAGCAGTACTTC. Protein product: CASSSEVTGTFEQYF.

In DNA form, the CDR3 reads TGTGCCAGCAGTGCGGCAGGGGCGACTAATGAAAAACTGTTTTTT. As protein: CASSAAGATNEKLFF. This rearrangement joins TRBV25-1 to TRBJ1-4, with D tentatively TRBD1 (6 bases). The V end lost 4 bases, the J end lost 2 bases, and 11 bases lay between the germline ends. This CDR3 contains 15 residues. Germline values: CDR1 MGHDK, CDR2 SYGVNS.